What follows are 4 T cell receptor beta chains derived from one specimen sequenced in a study of T cells after yellow fever vaccination (dated by TCRdb to the late 2010s). Receptor amplification or capture employed 5' RACE. Instrument on record: Illumina HiSeq 2500. The public sequencing data were trimmed at Q25 with fastp and processed into clonotypes with MiXCR by TCRdb, which kept only in-frame beta chains. When rows share a CDR3 protein, they turn into one entry using the most common DNA and genes. This sample comprises about 110,000 distinct CDR3 sequences, around 8.6% of them detected only once. Roughly 27% of the sample belongs to the ten largest clones. The treatment or condition label, as the study defines it: live attenuated yellow fever vaccine strain. The material was CD8+ T cells sorted from PBMCs, obtained 45 days after the yellow fever booster vaccination. The receptors stem from a man under 40 who received the YFV17D yellow fever vaccine.

In this sample, this clonotype turned up a few times. The CDR3, as DNA: TGTGCCAGCAGCCCCGGGGTAGAACGCGATGAGCAGTTCTTC. This encodes CASSPGVERDEQFF. This sequence joins TRBV7-9 and TRBJ2-1; weak D call: TRBD2 (5 bases). CDR3 size: 14 residues. Trimming took 5 bases from V and 8 from J, leaving 16 bases between them. Per the germline V gene, CDR1 is SEHNR and CDR2 is FQNEAQ (reference sequence).

The chain uses TRBV7-9 and TRBJ2-2; D unresolved. Trimming took 1 base from V and 5 from J, leaving 8 bases between them. CDR3 length: 14 residues. CDR1 is SEHNR, CDR2 FQNEAQ, per germline (reference sequence). CDR3 in amino acids: CASSLVDPTGELFF. CDR3 nucleotides: TGTGCCAGCAGCTTAGTTGATCCGACCGGGGAGCTGTTTTTT.

J is TRBJ2-3 and V is TRBV29-1, with unresolved D. Germline-derived CDR1 and CDR2 are SQVTM and ANQGSEA. This CDR3 comprises 12 residues. V lost 3 bases and J lost 1, with 5 bases in between. CDR3 in amino acids: CSVDWGTDTQYF. For the CDR3, the DNA is TGCAGCGTTGATTGGGGCACAGATACGCAGTATTTT.

There are many counts of this clonotype. This rearrangement joins TRBV20-1 to TRBJ2-7; 12 nucleotides align to TRBD2. J gave up 2 bases and V 1 base, and 3 bases lay outside the gene matches. CDR1 and CDR2 (germline): DFQATT, SNEGSKA (reference sequence). CDR3 size: 15 residues. The CDR3 DNA sequence: TGCAGTGCTAGAGTGACTAGCGGGAGACCCTACGAGCAGTACTTC. Amino acids: CSARVTSGRPYEQYF.